This TCR beta chain was sequenced in a study of technical replicates of blood from a few donors. Some clones are missing from TCRdb's copy, which holds only in-frame ones; the method was immunoSEQ multiplex PCR. The top ten hold approximately 4.8% of the sample, which has 55,000 to 80,000 clones, under 90% seen once. From germline, CDR1 is GTSNPN and CDR2 SVGIG (reference sequence). The CDR3 runs 15 residues. The V end was cut by 4 bases, the J end by 12 bases, with 22 bases between. The receptor was isolated from a human donor in good health. Some clones in this sample may be carry-over from other donors' samples. This chain joins TRBV30 and TRBJ1-6; the D is unclear. The sequenced sample consisted of PBMCs. The DNA for the CDR3 is TGTGCCTGGACTGGGGAGTTGTTTCCCAAGGGACCCCTCCACTTT. Translated: CAWTGELFPKGPLHF.